The rows below give T cell receptor beta chains drawn from one sample of a study of identifying expanded T cells in peripheral blood. Sequenced by immunoSEQ multiplex PCR; TCRdb stores in-frame clones only, minus some. Here the sample spans about 100,000 clones, approximately 91% being singletons. Sequencing used blood. The receptor source for this set is a person aged 18 to 70 in good health. CDR3s include the opening cysteine and the closing phenylalanine or tryptophan. The D gene is left open where the match is weak. For some rows the clone size is stated as once, few or many, or as a class when expanded; others skip it.

J,D,size,V,DNA,CDR3
TRBJ2-3,TRBD2,-,TRBV10-3,TGTGCCATCAGACCCCGACTAGCGGGATTTGATACGCAGTATTTT,CAIRPRLAGFDTQYF
TRBJ2-5,-,-,TRBV6-1,TGTGCCAGCGCCGTTACAGGGAGGGAGGAAGAGACCCAGTACTTC,CASAVTGREEETQYF
TRBJ1-2,-,-,TRBV10-2,TGCGCCAGCAGTGAGTCAGCAGGGTCGCACTTC,CASSESAGSHF
TRBJ1-5,-,-,TRBV28,TGTGCCAGCATCCACAGGTATAGCAATCAGCCCCAGCATTTT,CASIHRYSNQPQHF
TRBJ1-3,TRBD1,-,TRBV28,TGTGCCAGCATCCAGGACAGGGGCTATGGAAACACCATATATTTT,CASIQDRGYGNTIYF
TRBJ2-7,TRBD2,-,TRBV2,TGTGCCAGCGCCCGGGGGGGCTACGAGCAGTACTTC,CASARGGYEQYF
TRBJ1-6,-,-,TRBV5-4,TGTGCCAGCAGCTTGGACAGTGCCTATAATTCACCCCTCCACTTT,CASSLDSAYNSPLHF
TRBJ1-2,-,few,TRBV30,TGTGCCTGGAGTGCTCAGGGTAACTATGGCTACACCTTC,CAWSAQGNYGYTF
TRBJ2-3,-,-,TRBV18,TGTGCCAGCTCCCCCGGGGCAGGGGGGACAGATACGCAGTATTTT,CASSPGAGGTDTQYF
TRBJ2-3,-,-,TRBV5-3,TGTGCCAGCATTCTCCGGAGCCTTGGGACAGATACGCAGTATTTT,CASILRSLGTDTQYF
TRBJ1-4,-,-,TRBV29-1,TGCAGCGCGGGGACGACTGAAAAACTGTTTTTT,CSAGTTEKLFF
TRBJ2-5,TRBD2,-,TRBV9,TGTGCCAGCAGCGTAGTTAGCGGGGGACTACAAGAGACCCAGTACTTC,CASSVVSGGLQETQYF
TRBJ2-7,-,few,TRBV5-1,TGCGCCAGCAGCTTGGGAGGCAGGGAGTACGAGCAGTACTTC,CASSLGGREYEQYF
TRBJ1-2,-,-,TRBV5-1,TGCGCCAGCACCCTGGGGGGCGCAGGATATGGCTACACCTTC,CASTLGGAGYGYTF